A selection of T cell receptor beta chains follows, all from one sample in a study of CD8 T cells in Susac syndrome. One entry per CDR3 protein, called by TCRdb with MiXCR from the immunoSEQ multiplex PCR reads. The data hold approximately 160,000 distinct CDR3 sequences, with approximately 94% observed a single time. Material: CD4+ T cells from PBMCs. The receptors derive from a human donor with multiple sclerosis. Both conserved end residues are part of each CDR3. D genes are given only for firm matches. Only some rows state a clone size, as once, few, many or a class for expanded clones.

TRBJ1-2	NA	NA	TRBV7-9	CASSLELSGYTF	TGTGCCAGCAGCTTAGAACTGTCCGGCTACACCTTC
TRBJ2-7	NA	NA	TRBV5-1	CASSPDRPHEQYF	TGCGCCAGCAGCCCGGACAGACCACACGAGCAGTACTTC
TRBJ2-1	NA	TRBD2	TRBV7-3	CASGNSGRDEQFF	TGTGCCAGCGGGAATAGCGGGAGGGATGAGCAGTTCTTC
TRBJ2-3	NA	NA	TRBV4-3	CASSQDPAPSTDTQYF	TGCGCCAGCAGCCAAGATCCTGCACCTAGCACAGATACGCAGTATTTT
TRBJ1-5	NA	TRBD1	TRBV7-2	CASGDRDQPQHF	TGTGCCAGCGGAGACAGGGATCAGCCCCAGCATTTT
TRBJ2-1	NA	NA	TRBV29-1	CSVEDGRGANYNEQFF	TGCAGCGTTGAAGATGGCCGTGGGGCTAACTACAATGAGCAGTTCTTC
TRBJ2-7	NA	NA	TRBV3-1	CASSQGDWQIYEQYF	TGTGCCAGCAGCCAAGGGGACTGGCAGATTTACGAGCAGTACTTC
TRBJ1-2	NA	NA	TRBV20-1	CSAPESNYGYTF	TGCAGTGCTCCCGAGTCTAACTATGGCTACACCTTC
TRBJ2-2	NA	NA	TRBV12-3/TRBV12-4	CASTPGMTHVSQNTGELFF	TGTGCCAGCACCCCAGGAATGACCCACGTTAGTCAGAACACCGGGGAGCTGTTTTTT
TRBJ1-5	NA	NA	TRBV20-1	CSATGRNYWDSNQPQHF	TGCAGTGCCACGGGCCGGAACTATTGGGATAGCAATCAGCCCCAGCATTTT
TRBJ2-5	NA	NA	TRBV18	CASSSDLQETQYF	TGTGCCAGCTCATCGGACTTACAAGAGACCCAGTACTTC
TRBJ2-7	once	NA	TRBV28	CAILSSGAASYEQYF	TGTGCCATTCTGTCAAGTGGGGCAGCCTCCTACGAGCAGTACTTC
TRBJ1-1	NA	NA	TRBV5-1	CASSFSEGFTEAFF	TGCGCCAGCAGCTTCTCGGAGGGGTTCACTGAAGCTTTCTTT
TRBJ2-7	NA	NA	TRBV6-2/TRBV6-3	CASGPPPIPRGEQYF	TGTGCCAGCGGACCTCCCCCCATCCCTCGGGGCGAGCAGTACTTC
TRBJ1-1	NA	NA	TRBV5-4	CASSGDLNTEAFF	TGTGCCAGCAGTGGCGACTTGAACACTGAAGCTTTCTTT
TRBJ2-7	few	NA	TRBV25-1	CASSTAYEQYF	TGTGCCAGCAGTACAGCCTACGAGCAGTACTTC
TRBJ2-1	NA	TRBD2	TRBV7-9	CASRISGNDEQFF	TGTGCCAGCAGGATTAGCGGGAACGATGAGCAGTTCTTC
TRBJ1-1	NA	NA	TRBV27	CASSGRGRTTEAFF	TGTGCCAGCAGTGGGCGGGGGCGGACCACTGAAGCTTTCTTT
TRBJ2-1	NA	NA	TRBV3-1	CASSQDYEQFF	TGTGCCAGCAGCCAAGACTATGAGCAGTTCTTC
TRBJ1-2	few	NA	TRBV18	CASSLGNYGYTF	TGTGCCAGCTCACTCGGGAACTATGGCTACACCTTC
TRBJ2-7	NA	TRBD1	TRBV7-2	CASRRPGQGSYEQYF	TGTGCCAGCAGGCGCCCGGGACAGGGAAGCTACGAGCAGTACTTC
TRBJ2-7	NA	NA	TRBV18	CASSPAGTSYEQYF	TGTGCCAGCTCACCTGCCGGGACGAGCTACGAGCAGTACTTC
TRBJ1-3	NA	NA	TRBV25-1	CASSETGTGNTIYF	TGTGCCAGCAGTGAAACAGGGACTGGAAACACCATATATTTT
TRBJ2-1	NA	NA	TRBV5-1	CASSEVAGTNEQFF	TGCGCCAGCAGCGAGGTAGCTGGGACAAATGAGCAGTTCTTC